Listed below are T cell receptor beta chains from one sample, sequenced in a study of post-analysis software for immune sequencing data. TCRdb fed the PCR reads into MiXCR, producing one record per CDR3 protein. Of roughly 620,000 distinct CDR3 sequences listed, roughly 46% were seen once; the top ten hold about 1.5%. The specimen was blood. Receptors originate from a girl between 10 and 17 years old with multiple sclerosis. The CDR3 runs from the conserved cysteine through the conserved F or W. The D gene is left open where the match is weak. The size entry is marked missing in some rows and otherwise reads once, few, many or a size class.

>TRBJ2-5|-|-|TRBV11-2
TGTGCCAGCAGCTTAAAAGGGAAGGGATGGGAGACCCAGTACTTC
CASSLKGKGWETQYF
>TRBJ2-7|-|-|TRBV27
TGTGCCACTAGCAATTCCCTCTCCTACGAGCAGTACTTC
CATSNSLSYEQYF
>TRBJ2-5|TRBD1|-|TRBV6-2/TRBV6-3
TGTGCCAGCAGTTACTGGGACAGCCAAGAGACCCAGTACTTC
CASSYWDSQETQYF
>TRBJ1-2|-|-|TRBV3-1
TGTGCCAGCAGCCAAGATCCTCTCATGGCCGGCTACACCTTC
CASSQDPLMAGYTF
>TRBJ2-1|TRBD1|-|TRBV25-1
TGTGCCAGCAGTCCCCCCTCCAGGGGGTACAATGAGCAGTTCTTC
CASSPPSRGYNEQFF
>TRBJ2-7|-|once|TRBV3-1
TGTGCCAGCAGCCAAGCAAGGGGGACACATATCCAATACGAGCACTACTTC
CASSQARGTHIQYEHYF
>TRBJ1-5|TRBD1|few|TRBV27
TGTGCCAGCCAAAGGGGGCCGAGTCAGCCCCAGCATTTT
CASQRGPSQPQHF
>TRBJ2-3|-|-|TRBV2
TGTGCCAGCAGTTCGGGGTGGAGCACAGATACGCAGTATTTT
CASSSGWSTDTQYF
>TRBJ2-6|-|-|TRBV11-1
TGTGCCAGCTTCCTATCTGGGGCCAACGTCCGGACTTTC
CASFLSGANVRTF
>TRBJ1-2|-|few|TRBV4-1
TGCGCCAGCAGCCAAGACAATCAGTGGAGGGACTATGGCTACACCTTC
CASSQDNQWRDYGYTF
>TRBJ2-3|-|few|TRBV5-5
TGTGCCAGCACCCTTGGCCCCGGAGATACGCAGTATTTT
CASTLGPGDTQYF
>TRBJ2-3|TRBD2|-|TRBV20-1
TGCAGTGCTAGAGTCCCCTATCTAGCGGGGAGCACAGATACGCAGTATTTT
CSARVPYLAGSTDTQYF
>TRBJ2-7|TRBD1|-|TRBV2
TGTGCCAGCCTAAATTCCGGCAGGGGGTCCTACGAGCAGTACTTC
CASLNSGRGSYEQYF
>TRBJ2-1|TRBD2|-|TRBV6-1
TGTGCCAGCAGTGATCGGGGACTAGAATCAAGAGATGGTACAGATGAGCAGTTCTTC
CASSDRGLESRDGTDEQFF
>TRBJ2-7|TRBD1|few|TRBV12-3/TRBV12-4
TGTGCCAGCAGTCGGGACAGAATCTACGAGCAGTACTTC
CASSRDRIYEQYF
>TRBJ2-5|TRBD2|-|TRBV24-1
TGTGCCACCAGTGCCTCGTCGACTAGCGGAGAAGAGACCCAGTACTTC
CATSASSTSGEETQYF
>TRBJ2-3|TRBD2|-|TRBV6-1
TGTACCAGCAGGATAACCTCTAGCGGGAGTAGCACAGATACGCAGTATTTT
CTSRITSSGSSTDTQYF
>TRBJ1-6|-|-|TRBV9
TGTGCCAGCAGCCCCCGAGGCATTAATTCACCCCTCCACTTT
CASSPRGINSPLHF
>TRBJ1-1|TRBD1|-|TRBV6-6
TGTGCCAGCTTCTCTTCGGGGACAGTTGTTGAAGCTTTCTTT
CASFSSGTVVEAFF
>TRBJ1-5|TRBD1|-|TRBV12-3/TRBV12-4
TGTGCCAGCAGTTTCGGACAGGGCATCAGTCAGCCCCAGCATTTT
CASSFGQGISQPQHF
>TRBJ1-2|-|few|TRBV20-1
TGCAGTGCTCGTGGGGGGCTATATGGCTACACCTTC
CSARGGLYGYTF
>TRBJ2-3|TRBD1|-|TRBV20-1
TGCAGTGCAAATGGGGGACAGAGCACAGATACGCAGTATTTT
CSANGGQSTDTQYF
>TRBJ1-5|-|-|TRBV20-1
TGCAGTGCGGCCGGGGATAGCAATCAGCCCCAGCATTTT
CSAAGDSNQPQHF
>TRBJ2-3|TRBD1|few|TRBV7-2
TGTGCCAGCAGCTTAGGCACAGGGGCAGGCACAGATACGCAGTATTTT
CASSLGTGAGTDTQYF
>TRBJ2-7|-|few|TRBV6-6
TGTGCCAGCCGCCCCGTAGGGACAAGAGGTCCGTACGAGCAGTACTTC
CASRPVGTRGPYEQYF
>TRBJ2-5|-|few|TRBV6-6
TGTGCCAGCAGTTACTCGTACCAAGAGACCCAGTACTTC
CASSYSYQETQYF
>TRBJ2-7|-|-|TRBV6-5
TGTGCCAGCAGTTACCACCCTCAAAGGGCAGGGGAGATATACGAGCAGTACTTC
CASSYHPQRAGEIYEQYF
>TRBJ2-4|TRBD2|few|TRBV12-3/TRBV12-4
TGTGCCAGCAGTTTAGGGGGCGGGAGCACGTACTTC
CASSLGGGSTYF